This paragraph reports one T cell receptor beta chain. Its cognate antigen is unknown. Every patient experienced relapse after autologous stem cell transplantation, and brentuximab vedotin exposure varied. This sample is part of a study of PD-1 blockade in classical Hodgkin lymphoma. Between the trimmed V and J ends, which lost 2 bases and 3 bases, there was a span of 26 bases. The CDR3 extends over 19 amino acids. TCRdb keeps only in-frame clones here, not all; method: immunoSEQ multiplex PCR. The sample has 13,000 to 15,000 clones, 82% seen once. Study outcomes and limitations: Newly diagnosed patients and complete responders had comparable diversity at baseline. CD4+ TCR diversity climbed significantly by C4D1, unlike CD8+ TCR diversity.

The sequence was collected from a human donor with classical Hodgkin lymphoma. This chain joins TRBV23-1 and TRBJ2-7, with D possibly matching TRBD1 (6 bases). TRBV23-1 carries the ORF label, with uncertain function. The sequencing here drew on peripheral blood mononuclear cells (PBMCs), taken at baseline. CDR3 loop: CASSQTTPLTDSQFYEQYF. In DNA form, the CDR3 reads TGCGCCAGCAGTCAAACTACCCCTCTCACGGACAGTCAATTCTACGAGCAGTACTTC.